This is a list of T cell receptor beta chains from one sample in a study of human T cells and chemical hapten exposure. One entry per CDR3 protein, called by TCRdb with MiXCR from the reads. The data show roughly 120,000 distinct CDR3 sequences, with around 8.5% seen just once and about 1.4% held by the top ten. Source material: whole blood. The receptors originated from a human donor in good health. Some clones in this sample may be carry-over from other donors' samples. Both conserved end residues are part of each CDR3. The order of the fields is clone size, V gene, D gene, J gene, CDR3 protein, CDR3 DNA. The D gene is left open where the match is weak. A clone size is listed for some rows: how often the clone was seen (once, few, many), or a class if it is expanded.

clone size: .; V gene: TRBV4-3; D gene: .; J gene: TRBJ1-1; CDR3 protein: CASSQAQAGTGAFF; CDR3 DNA: TGCGCCAGCAGCCAAGCCCAGGCGGGAACCGGAGCTTTCTTT
clone size: few; V gene: TRBV27; D gene: TRBD2; J gene: TRBJ2-1; CDR3 protein: CASSPLAGVPNNEQFF; CDR3 DNA: TGTGCCAGCAGTCCCCTAGCGGGAGTTCCTAACAATGAGCAGTTCTTC
clone size: .; V gene: TRBV6-5; D gene: TRBD1; J gene: TRBJ2-1; CDR3 protein: CASSSPGQGARYEQFF; CDR3 DNA: TGTGCCAGCAGTTCGCCGGGACAGGGGGCAAGGTATGAGCAGTTCTTC
clone size: .; V gene: TRBV7-2; D gene: .; J gene: TRBJ2-2; CDR3 protein: CASSLKLGETGELFF; CDR3 DNA: TGTGCCAGCAGCTTAAAACTGGGAGAGACCGGGGAGCTGTTTTTT
clone size: .; V gene: TRBV6-6; D gene: .; J gene: TRBJ2-2; CDR3 protein: CATQPGANTGELFF; CDR3 DNA: TGTGCCACCCAACCGGGCGCGAACACCGGGGAGCTGTTTTTT
clone size: many; V gene: TRBV12-3/TRBV12-4; D gene: .; J gene: TRBJ1-1; CDR3 protein: CASTLGGVNTEAFF; CDR3 DNA: TGTGCCAGCACCTTGGGCGGGGTGAACACTGAAGCTTTCTTT
clone size: many; V gene: TRBV12-3/TRBV12-4; D gene: .; J gene: TRBJ1-1; CDR3 protein: CASSGTTEAFF; CDR3 DNA: TGTGCCAGCAGTGGAACCACTGAAGCTTTCTTT
clone size: many; V gene: TRBV2; D gene: .; J gene: TRBJ1-1; CDR3 protein: CASSDSPVNTEAFF; CDR3 DNA: TGTGCCAGCAGTGATAGTCCCGTGAACACTGAAGCTTTCTTT
clone size: few; V gene: TRBV19; D gene: .; J gene: TRBJ1-5; CDR3 protein: CASSIVSSNQPQHF; CDR3 DNA: TGTGCCAGTAGTATAGTTTCGAGCAATCAGCCCCAGCATTTT
clone size: many; V gene: TRBV7-2; D gene: .; J gene: TRBJ1-1; CDR3 protein: CASSSGEAFF; CDR3 DNA: TGTGCCAGCAGCTCCGGTGAAGCTTTCTTT
clone size: few; V gene: TRBV15; D gene: .; J gene: TRBJ2-3; CDR3 protein: CATSRARDPGRTDTQYF; CDR3 DNA: TGTGCCACCAGCAGAGCCCGGGACCCTGGTCGCACAGATACGCAGTATTTT
clone size: .; V gene: TRBV10-2; D gene: .; J gene: TRBJ2-7; CDR3 protein: CASSTGQGGRGNEQYF; CDR3 DNA: TGCGCCAGCAGTACCGGGCAGGGGGGAAGGGGAAACGAGCAGTACTTC
clone size: few; V gene: TRBV10-3; D gene: TRBD1; J gene: TRBJ2-7; CDR3 protein: CAIAQGTADSYEQYF; CDR3 DNA: TGTGCCATCGCACAGGGGACGGCGGATTCCTACGAGCAGTACTTC
clone size: .; V gene: TRBV5-1; D gene: TRBD2; J gene: TRBJ2-1; CDR3 protein: CASSSLAGVRSSYNEQFF; CDR3 DNA: TGCGCCAGCAGCTCGTTAGCGGGCGTGAGGAGCTCCTACAATGAGCAGTTCTTC
clone size: few; V gene: TRBV5-4; D gene: .; J gene: TRBJ2-6; CDR3 protein: CASSSGPSGANVLTF; CDR3 DNA: TGTGCCAGCAGCTCCGGGCCCTCTGGGGCCAACGTCCTGACTTTC
clone size: many; V gene: TRBV6-1; D gene: .; J gene: TRBJ1-4; CDR3 protein: CASSGQNRNEKLFF; CDR3 DNA: TGTGCCAGCAGTGGACAGAACAGGAATGAAAAACTGTTTTTT
clone size: many; V gene: TRBV14; D gene: TRBD1; J gene: TRBJ2-1; CDR3 protein: CASSQVVQGAEQFF; CDR3 DNA: TGTGCCAGCAGCCAAGTCGTCCAGGGGGCTGAGCAGTTCTTC